A single sample gave rise to the 21 T cell receptor beta chains below, sequenced in a study of T-cell memory formation after mild COVID-19. MiXCR, applied by TCRdb to the 5' RACE reads, yields one record per CDR3 protein. This repertoire shows around 410,000 distinct CDR3 sequences, less than 25% found once; its top ten account for approximately 14%. The sample comprised PBMCs or a T cell subset sorted from them (not recorded which). Receptors were obtained from an adult woman who had mild COVID-19 (a few samples of this study predate the infection). Cell type and time point are not known.

This clonotype occurred a few times. The V and J genes are TRBV29-1 and TRBJ2-1; 9 nucleotides line up with TRBD1. The CDR3 covers 14 residues. Germline assignment: CDR1 SQVTM and CDR2 ANQGSEA. Trimming cost V 7 bases and J 2 bases; bases outside gene matches: 6. The CDR3 reads CSGGTGSTYNEQFF. Here the CDR3 DNA reads TGCAGCGGGGGGACAGGGAGTACCTACAATGAGCAGTTCTTC.

J is TRBJ2-2 and V is TRBV24-1; either TRBD1 or TRBD2 may supply D (5 bases each). Germline assignment: CDR1 KGHDR and CDR2 SFDVKD. The CDR3 loop spans 14 amino acids. The V and J ends lost 4 bases and 8 bases respectively, with 13 bases between them. The CDR3 DNA is TGTGCCACCAGTGAATCCGGGGCGCATGGGGAGCTGTTTTTT. This gives the protein CATSESGAHGELFF.

This chain connects TRBV4-1 to TRBJ1-2; TRBD1 agrees at 11 bases. CDR1 and CDR2 (germline): MGHRA, YSYEKL. The CDR3 has 17 amino acids. V was clipped by 0 bases and J by 9 bases; unmatched bases: 12. The CDR3: CASSQDWGTGGPRSYTF. CDR3 sequence (DNA): TGCGCCAGCAGCCAAGATTGGGGGACAGGGGGACCCCGAAGCTACACCTTC.

A few counts support this clonotype. CDR3 amino acids: CASSPRGTSGSGHNEQFF. CDR3 nucleotide sequence: TGTGCCAGCAGCCCTCGAGGGACTAGCGGGAGTGGGCACAATGAGCAGTTCTTC. The rearrangement links TRBV12-3 or TRBV12-4 to TRBJ2-1, with 14 nucleotides matching TRBD2. The CDR3 sequence is 18 residues long. J gave up 5 bases and V 6 bases, and 12 bases lay outside the gene matches.

The chain carries TRBV12-3 or TRBV12-4 and TRBJ2-1; D perhaps matches TRBD2 (5 bases). V lost 8 bases and J lost 7, with 9 bases in between. The CDR3 sequence is 11 residues long. CDR3 region: CASREANEQFF. Here the CDR3 DNA reads TGTGCCAGCCGGGAAGCTAATGAGCAGTTCTTC.

This rearrangement joins TRBV27 to TRBJ1-4; D remains unclear. CDR1 and CDR2 from the germline V gene are MNHEY and SMNVEV (reference sequence). V lost 2 bases and J lost 3, with 19 bases in between. This CDR3 contains 18 residues. For the CDR3, the DNA is TGTGCCAGCAGTTTACGGGGATACCCGACGGTCTCTAATGAAAAACTGTTTTTT. It specifies CASSLRGYPTVSNEKLFF.

The rearrangement joins TRBV14 to TRBJ1-1, with no clear D. The CDR3 has 15 amino acids. Germline loops: CDR1 SGHDN, CDR2 FVKESK. Trimming took 3 bases from V and 2 from J, leaving 13 bases between them. Here the CDR3 DNA reads TGTGCCAGCAGCCACTTTACGGGGAGAAACACTGAAGCTTTCTTT. Amino acid sequence: CASSHFTGRNTEAFF. Full variable domain (outside the CDR3, taken from reference TRBV14 and TRBJ1-1): EAGVTQFPSHSVIEKGQTVTLRCDPISGHDNLYWYRRVMGKEIKFLLHFVKESKQDESGMPNNRFLAERTGGTYSTLKVQPAELEDSGVYFCASSHFTGRNTEAFFGQGTRLTVV.

This sequence joins TRBV24-1 and TRBJ2-7, with no clear D. The germline V and J ends were trimmed by 3 bases and 4 bases, with 6 bases remaining between them. Looked up from germline, CDR1 is KGHDR and CDR2 is SFDVKD. The CDR3 spans 12 residues. The CDR3 loop reads CATSDKAYEQYF. For the CDR3, the DNA is TGTGCCACCAGTGATAAAGCGTACGAGCAGTACTTC.

This clonotype was recorded a few times. V usage is TRBV18 and J usage is TRBJ2-5; no clear D. Looked up from germline, CDR1 is KGHSH and CDR2 is LQKENI. The CDR3 sequence is 14 residues long. Trimming took 3 bases from V and 1 from J, leaving 9 bases between them. Written as DNA, the CDR3 is TGTGCCAGCTCACCGCGGAAAACCCAAGAGACCCAGTACTTC. It is translated as CASSPRKTQETQYF.

The chain joins TRBV18 to TRBJ1-1; possibly TRBD1 for D (6 bases). Trimming removed 3 bases at V and 6 bases at J, with 14 bases between. Germline loops: CDR1 KGHSH, CDR2 LQKENI. The CDR3 has 14 residues. In DNA form, the CDR3 reads TGTGCCAGCTCACCGAATGGGGGGCCGGCTGAAGCTTTCTTT. Translated, it gives CASSPNGGPAEAFF.

V usage is TRBV30 and J usage is TRBJ2-1; unclear D gene. V lost 1 base and J 5 bases, leaving 3 bases between the germline ends. The CDR3 covers 11 residues. Per the germline V gene, CDR1 is GTSNPN and CDR2 is SVGIG (reference sequence). The CDR3 protein is CAWSANNEQFF. The CDR3, as DNA: TGTGCCTGGAGTGCGAACAATGAGCAGTTCTTC.

This clonotype was counted a few times. V usage is TRBV18 and J usage is TRBJ1-1; no definite D call. The CDR3 spans 13 residues. With 6 bases removed from V and 1 base from J, the gap between germline ends came to 9 bases. Germline CDR1 and CDR2: KGHSH and LQKENI. The CDR3 protein is CASSYGSNTEAFF. CDR3 sequence (DNA): TGTGCCAGCTCCTATGGATCGAACACTGAAGCTTTCTTT.

This clonotype appeared a few times. The chain recombines TRBV20-1 with TRBJ2-1; TRBD2 aligns across 10 bases. The CDR3 sequence is 14 residues long. Looked up from germline, CDR1 is DFQATT and CDR2 is SNEGSKA (reference sequence). The V and J ends lost 6 bases and 4 bases, in that order; junction bases with no gene match: 6. The CDR3 loop is CSARLAGIYNEQFF. The CDR3 DNA reads TGCAGTGCAAGACTAGCGGGCATATACAATGAGCAGTTCTTC.

This clonotype appeared a few times. The gene calls are TRBV4-1 and TRBJ2-3; no definite D call. This CDR3 has 16 amino acids. Looked up from germline, CDR1 is MGHRA and CDR2 is YSYEKL. The V end was cut by 0 bases, the J end by 0 bases, with 10 bases between. CDR3 nucleotide sequence: TGCGCCAGCAGCCAAGATCCAGGAGCGAGCACAGATACGCAGTATTTT. This gives the protein CASSQDPGASTDTQYF.

V gene TRBV6-5 combines with J gene TRBJ1-2, with D perhaps TRBD1 (6 bases). The CDR3 loop spans 13 amino acids. Trimming shortened V by 5 bases and J by 8 bases, and 15 bases separated the two germline ends. CDR1 is MNHEY and CDR2 is SVGAGI in the germline V gene. The CDR3 region has the DNA TGTGCCAGCAGTGCCGGGACAACGGGAGGCTACACCTTC. It translates to CASSAGTTGGYTF.

This clonotype was counted a few times. The V and J genes are TRBV5-1 and TRBJ2-5, with TRBD1 identical over 8 bases. Germline V gene data show CDR1 as SGHRS and CDR2 as YFSETQ. This CDR3 has 17 residues. Trimming at V came to 0 bases and at J to 5 bases, leaving 12 bases not matched to a gene. CDR3 bases: TGCGCCAGCAGCTTGGGGGGATCGACAGGGGTTGAGGAGACCCAGTACTTC. Residues: CASSLGGSTGVEETQYF.

The sample holds one count of this clonotype. V gene TRBV6-6 combines with J gene TRBJ1-1; 7 nucleotides match TRBD1. Germline V gene lookup returns CDR1 MNHNY and CDR2 SVGAGI (reference sequence). Trimming took 6 bases from V and 3 from J; bases not matched to a gene: 13. The CDR3 has 16 residues. The CDR3 protein is CASRETATGRDTEAFF. CDR3 coding DNA: TGTGCCAGCAGGGAGACGGCGACAGGGCGGGACACTGAAGCTTTCTTT.

This clonotype showed up just a few times. The genes are TRBV12-3 or TRBV12-4 and TRBJ1-2; TRBD1 agrees at 7 bases. V was pared by 6 bases and J by 4 bases, with 8 bases of the junction left unmatched. The CDR3 runs to 14 residues. CDR3 DNA: TGTGCCAGCAGGTCCGGGACAGCTGTCTATGGCTACACCTTC. Its protein is CASRSGTAVYGYTF.

J is TRBJ2-1 and V is TRBV9, with TRBD2 identical over 7 bases. V lost 3 bases and J lost 4; bases outside the gene matches: 7. Germline V lookup: CDR1 SGDLS, CDR2 YYNGEE. CDR3 length: 15 amino acids. This CDR3 is CASSASGETYNEQFF. In DNA, the CDR3 is TGTGCCAGCAGCGCAAGCGGGGAGACTTACAATGAGCAGTTCTTC.

The J gene is TRBJ1-1, the V gene TRBV7-3; unclear D gene. This CDR3 is built from 16 residues. CDR1 SGHTA and CDR2 FQGTGA come from the germline V gene. Between the trimmed V and J ends, which lost 1 base and 1 base, there was a span of 13 bases. In DNA, the CDR3 is TGTGCCAGCAGCTTAAGGGCCCCTTTGGGGAACACTGAAGCTTTCTTT. Amino acid sequence: CASSLRAPLGNTEAFF.

This clonotype turned up a few times. The rearrangement links TRBV6-4 to TRBJ1-1; a possible D gene is TRBD1 (5 bases). Looked up from germline, CDR1 is MRHNA and CDR2 is SNTAGT. This CDR3 has 13 amino acids. V was pared by 4 bases and J by 5 bases, with 11 bases between. The CDR3 DNA reads TGTGCCAGCAGTGGGGACCGTGGTACTGAAGCTTTCTTT. It yields the protein CASSGDRGTEAFF.